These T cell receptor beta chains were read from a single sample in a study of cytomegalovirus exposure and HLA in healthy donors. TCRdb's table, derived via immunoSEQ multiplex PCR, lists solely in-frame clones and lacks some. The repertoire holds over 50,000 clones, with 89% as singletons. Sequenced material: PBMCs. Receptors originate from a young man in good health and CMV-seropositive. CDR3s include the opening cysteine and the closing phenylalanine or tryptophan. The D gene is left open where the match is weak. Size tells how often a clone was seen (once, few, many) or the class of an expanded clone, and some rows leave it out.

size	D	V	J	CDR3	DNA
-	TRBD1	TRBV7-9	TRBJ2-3	CASRTDRGYTDTQYF	TGTGCCAGCCGTACGGACAGGGGATACACAGATACGCAGTATTTT
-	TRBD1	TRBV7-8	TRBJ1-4	CASSLWTGRNEKLFF	TGTGCCAGCAGCTTGTGGACAGGCCGAAATGAAAAACTGTTTTTT
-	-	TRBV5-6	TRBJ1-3	CASSWRTGIGNTIYF	TGTGCCAGCAGCTGGAGGACCGGGATAGGAAACACCATATATTTT
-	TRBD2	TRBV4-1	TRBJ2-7	CASSQAVDSGALYEQYF	TGCGCCAGCAGCCAAGCGGTCGATAGCGGGGCTTTATACGAGCAGTACTTC
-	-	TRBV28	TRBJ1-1	CASSPPEPAEAFF	TGTGCCAGCAGTCCACCCGAGCCCGCTGAAGCTTTCTTT
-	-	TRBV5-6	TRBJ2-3	CASSFGDTQYF	TGTGCCAGCAGCTTCGGAGATACGCAGTATTTT
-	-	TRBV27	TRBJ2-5	CASSYSSGETQYF	TGTGCCAGCAGTTATAGTTCGGGGGAGACCCAGTACTTC
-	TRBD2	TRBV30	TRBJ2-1	CAWSTGTSGRGSYNEQFF	TGTGCCTGGAGTACCGGGACTAGCGGGAGGGGCTCCTACAATGAGCAGTTCTTC
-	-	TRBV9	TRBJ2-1	CASSASGSSYNEQFF	TGTGCCAGCAGCGCCAGCGGAAGCTCCTACAATGAGCAGTTCTTC
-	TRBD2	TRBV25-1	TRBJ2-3	CASSGVAGEGTDTQYF	TGTGCCAGCAGTGGCGTAGCGGGAGAGGGCACAGATACGCAGTATTTT
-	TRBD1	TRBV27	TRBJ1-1	CASSWGQSTEAFF	TGTGCCAGCAGTTGGGGACAGTCCACTGAAGCTTTCTTT
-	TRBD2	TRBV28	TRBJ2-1	CASSSSPLAGVTNEQFF	TGTGCCAGCAGTTCATCGCCTCTGGCGGGAGTCACCAATGAGCAGTTCTTC
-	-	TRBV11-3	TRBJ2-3	CASSLDGYTDTQYF	TGTGCCAGCAGCTTAGACGGTTACACAGATACGCAGTATTTT
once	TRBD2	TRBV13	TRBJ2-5	CASSLSGRRQETQYF	TGTGCCAGCAGCTTGAGCGGGAGGAGGCAAGAGACCCAGTACTTC
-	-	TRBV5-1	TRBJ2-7	CASSLQQGRYEQYF	TGCGCCAGCAGCCTACAACAGGGCCGATACGAGCAGTACTTC
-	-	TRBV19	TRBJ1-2	CASYINGAAGGYTF	TGTGCCAGTTATATAAACGGTGCGGCGGGCGGCTACACCTTC
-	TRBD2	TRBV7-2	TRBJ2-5	CASSPGLATETQYF	TGTGCCAGCAGCCCGGGACTAGCCACAGAGACCCAGTACTTC
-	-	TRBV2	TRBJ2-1	CASSLGQPNERFF	TGTGCCAGCAGTCTAGGACAGCCTAATGAGCGGTTCTTC
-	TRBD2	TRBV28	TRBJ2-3	CASDTSGRALGTDTQYF	TGTGCCAGCGACACTAGCGGGAGGGCCCTTGGCACAGATACGCAGTATTTT
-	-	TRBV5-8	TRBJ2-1	CASSQAIIPDNEQFF	TGTGCCAGCAGCCAAGCTATCATCCCCGACAATGAGCAGTTCTTC
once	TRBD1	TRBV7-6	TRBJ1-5	CASSPGQNNQPQHF	TGTGCCAGCAGCCCGGGACAGAACAATCAGCCCCAGCATTTT
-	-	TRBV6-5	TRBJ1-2	CASSGGGQGGYTF	TGTGCCAGCAGTGGGGGGGGGCAAGGGGGCTACACCTTC
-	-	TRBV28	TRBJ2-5	CASIGVPGETQYF	TGTGCCAGCATAGGAGTTCCTGGAGAGACCCAGTACTTC
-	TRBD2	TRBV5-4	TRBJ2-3	CASSSKAGVGTDTQYF	TGTGCCAGCAGCTCGAAAGCGGGAGTAGGCACAGATACGCAGTATTTT
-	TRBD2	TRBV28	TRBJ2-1	CASSFITWRTSGYNEQFF	TGTGCCAGCAGTTTCATAACGTGGCGGACTAGCGGATACAATGAGCAGTTCTTC
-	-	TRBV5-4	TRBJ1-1	CASSFGGNTEAFF	TGTGCCAGCAGCTTCGGTGGGAACACTGAAGCTTTCTTT
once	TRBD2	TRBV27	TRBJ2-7	CASRKASGVVYEQYF	TGTGCCAGCAGAAAGGCCAGCGGGGTGGTCTACGAGCAGTACTTC
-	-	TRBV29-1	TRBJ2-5	CSVDVFQETQYF	TGCAGCGTTGATGTATTCCAAGAGACCCAGTACTTC
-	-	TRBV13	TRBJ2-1	CASSLGSNEQFF	TGTGCCAGCAGCTTAGGCAGTAATGAGCAGTTCTTC
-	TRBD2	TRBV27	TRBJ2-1	CASSSGRLAGNNEQFF	TGTGCCAGCAGTTCGGGGCGACTAGCGGGAAACAATGAGCAGTTCTTC
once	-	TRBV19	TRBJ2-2	CASSAVRGGELFF	TGTGCCAGTAGTGCGGTACGGGGCGGGGAGCTGTTTTTT
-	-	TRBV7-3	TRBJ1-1	CASTEWPGTEAFF	TGTGCCAGCACCGAATGGCCAGGGACTGAAGCTTTCTTT
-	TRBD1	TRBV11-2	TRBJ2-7	CASRSPGTGGEQYF	TGTGCCAGCAGATCTCCCGGGACAGGAGGCGAGCAGTACTTC
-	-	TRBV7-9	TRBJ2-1	CASSLGGKEGSYNEQFF	TGTGCCAGCAGCTTAGGGGGTAAGGAGGGCTCCTACAATGAGCAGTTCTTC
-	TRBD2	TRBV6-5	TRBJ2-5	CASSLAGGETQYF	TGTGCCAGCAGTTTAGCGGGAGGGGAGACCCAGTACTTC
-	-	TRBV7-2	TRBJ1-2	CASSLAARYGYTF	TGTGCCAGCAGCTTAGCGGCCCGCTATGGCTACACCTTC
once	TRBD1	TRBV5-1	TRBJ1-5	CASSLWGQGGNQPQHF	TGCGCCAGCAGCTTGTGGGGACAGGGAGGCAATCAGCCCCAGCATTTT
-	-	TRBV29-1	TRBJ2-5	CSGRQPLQETQYF	TGCAGCGGCAGACAGCCACTTCAAGAGACCCAGTACTTC
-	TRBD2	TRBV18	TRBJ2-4	CASSPPVAGGATPHKNIQYF	TGTGCCAGCTCACCACCGGTAGCGGGAGGAGCTACCCCGCACAAAAACATTCAGTACTTC
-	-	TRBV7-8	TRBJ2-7	CASSLVDTSRYEQYF	TGTGCCAGCAGCTTAGTCGACACTAGCCGCTACGAGCAGTACTTC
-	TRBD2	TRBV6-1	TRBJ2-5	CASSEHRGRETQYF	TGTGCCAGCAGTGAACATCGCGGGAGAGAGACCCAGTACTTC
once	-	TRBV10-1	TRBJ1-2	CASSESGRSGGYTF	TGCGCCAGCAGTGAGAGCGGGCGATCCGGCGGCTACACCTTC
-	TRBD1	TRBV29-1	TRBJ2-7	CSVEDPTTGIDYEQYF	TGCAGCGTTGAAGATCCCACGACAGGGATCGACTACGAGCAGTACTTC
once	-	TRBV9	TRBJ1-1	CASSVVGGMNTEAFF	TGTGCCAGCAGCGTAGTGGGGGGGATGAACACTGAAGCTTTCTTT
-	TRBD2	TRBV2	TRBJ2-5	CASNPHGRAPETQYF	TGTGCCAGCAACCCCCACGGGAGGGCCCCGGAGACCCAGTACTTC
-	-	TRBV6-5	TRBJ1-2	CASSWDTNYGYTF	TGTGCCAGCAGTTGGGACACTAACTATGGCTACACCTTC
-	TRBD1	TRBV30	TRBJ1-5	CAWGQGGNQPQHF	TGTGCCTGGGGACAGGGGGGGAATCAGCCCCAGCATTTT
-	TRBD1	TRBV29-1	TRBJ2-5	CSVRGGQGKETQYF	TGCAGCGTCCGAGGGGGACAGGGGAAAGAGACCCAGTACTTC
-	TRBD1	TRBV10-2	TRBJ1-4	CASRPDRVDEKLFF	TGCGCCAGCAGGCCCGACAGGGTGGATGAAAAACTGTTTTTT
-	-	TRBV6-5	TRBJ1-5	CASSMGVGNQPQHF	TGTGCCAGCAGCATGGGAGTGGGGAACCAGCCCCAGCATTTT
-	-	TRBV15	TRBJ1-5	CATSRDLVAGPQPQHF	TGTGCCACCAGCAGAGATCTTGTGGCAGGCCCTCAGCCCCAGCATTTT